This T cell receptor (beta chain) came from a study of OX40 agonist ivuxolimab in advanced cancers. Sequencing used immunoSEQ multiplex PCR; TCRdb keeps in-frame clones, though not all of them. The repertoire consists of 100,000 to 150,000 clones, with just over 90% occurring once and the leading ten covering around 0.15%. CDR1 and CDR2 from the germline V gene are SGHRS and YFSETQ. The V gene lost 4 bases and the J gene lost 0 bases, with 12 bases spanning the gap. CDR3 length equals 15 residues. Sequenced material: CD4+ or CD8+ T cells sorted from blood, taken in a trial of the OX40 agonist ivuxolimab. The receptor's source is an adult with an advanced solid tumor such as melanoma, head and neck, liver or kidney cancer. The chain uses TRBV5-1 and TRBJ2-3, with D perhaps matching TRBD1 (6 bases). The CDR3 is CASSSDRPSTDTQYF. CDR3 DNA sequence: TGCGCCAGCAGCAGCGACAGGCCGAGCACAGATACGCAGTATTTT.